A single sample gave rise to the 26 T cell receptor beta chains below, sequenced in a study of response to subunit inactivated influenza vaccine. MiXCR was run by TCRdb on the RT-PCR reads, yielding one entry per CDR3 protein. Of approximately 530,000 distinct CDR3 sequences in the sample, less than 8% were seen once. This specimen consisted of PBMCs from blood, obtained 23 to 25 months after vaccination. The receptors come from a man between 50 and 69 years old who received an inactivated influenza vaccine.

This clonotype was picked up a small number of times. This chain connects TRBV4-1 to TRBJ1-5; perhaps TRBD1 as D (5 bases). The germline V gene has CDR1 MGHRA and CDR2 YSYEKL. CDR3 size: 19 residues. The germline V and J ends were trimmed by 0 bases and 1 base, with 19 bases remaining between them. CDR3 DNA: TGCGCCAGCAGCCAAGACCCGGCAGGGCGACGATTGAGCAATCAGCCCCAGCATTTT. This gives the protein CASSQDPAGRRLSNQPQHF.

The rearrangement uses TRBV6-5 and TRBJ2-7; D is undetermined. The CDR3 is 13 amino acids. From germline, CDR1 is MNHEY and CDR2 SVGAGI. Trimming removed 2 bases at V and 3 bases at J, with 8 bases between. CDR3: CASSYARYYEQYF. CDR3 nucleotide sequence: TGTGCCAGCAGTTACGCGAGATACTACGAGCAGTACTTC.

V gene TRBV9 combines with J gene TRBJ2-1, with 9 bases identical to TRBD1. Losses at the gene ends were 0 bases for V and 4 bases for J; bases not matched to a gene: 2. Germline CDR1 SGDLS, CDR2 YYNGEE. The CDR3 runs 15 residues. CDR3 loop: CASSVGTGAYNEQFF. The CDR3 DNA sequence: TGTGCCAGCAGCGTAGGGACAGGGGCTTACAATGAGCAGTTCTTC.

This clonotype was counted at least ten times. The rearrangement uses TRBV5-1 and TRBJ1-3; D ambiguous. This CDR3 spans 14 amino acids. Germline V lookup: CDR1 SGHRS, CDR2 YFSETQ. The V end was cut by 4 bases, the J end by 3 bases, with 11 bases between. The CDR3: CASSPSENGNTIYF. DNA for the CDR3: TGCGCCAGCAGCCCTTCAGAAAATGGAAACACCATATATTTT.

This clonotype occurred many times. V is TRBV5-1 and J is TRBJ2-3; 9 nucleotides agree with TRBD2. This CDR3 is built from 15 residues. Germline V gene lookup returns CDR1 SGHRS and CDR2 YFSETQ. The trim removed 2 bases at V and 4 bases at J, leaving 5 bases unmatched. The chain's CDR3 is CASSFSGRTADTQYF. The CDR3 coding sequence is TGCGCCAGCAGCTTTAGCGGGAGAACCGCAGATACGCAGTATTTT. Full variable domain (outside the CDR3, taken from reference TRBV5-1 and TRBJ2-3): KAGVTQTPRYLIKTRGQQVTLSCSPISGHRSVSWYQQTPGQGLQFLFEYFSETQRNKGNFPGRFSGRQFSNSRSEMNVSTLELGDSALYLCASSFSGRTADTQYFGPGTRLTVL.

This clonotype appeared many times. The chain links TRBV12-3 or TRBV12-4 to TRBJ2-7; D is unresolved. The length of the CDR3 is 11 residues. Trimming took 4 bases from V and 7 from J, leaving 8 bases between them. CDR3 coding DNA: TGTGCCAGCAGTTGGTCTGGGGAGCAGTACTTC. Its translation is CASSWSGEQYF.

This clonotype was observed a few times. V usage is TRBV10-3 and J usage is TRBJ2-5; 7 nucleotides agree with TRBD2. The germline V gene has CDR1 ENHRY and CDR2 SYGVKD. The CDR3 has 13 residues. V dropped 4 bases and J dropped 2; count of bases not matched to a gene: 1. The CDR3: CAISGGLQETQYF. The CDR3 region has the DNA TGTGCCATCAGTGGGGGACTACAAGAGACCCAGTACTTC.

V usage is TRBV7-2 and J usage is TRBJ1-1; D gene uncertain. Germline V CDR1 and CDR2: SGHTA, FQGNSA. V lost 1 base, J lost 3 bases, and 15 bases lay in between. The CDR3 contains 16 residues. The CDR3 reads CASSLVGGRVDTEAFF. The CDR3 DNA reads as TGTGCCAGCAGCTTAGTAGGCGGGAGGGTCGACACTGAAGCTTTCTTT. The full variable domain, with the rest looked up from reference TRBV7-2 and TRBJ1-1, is GAGVSQSPSNKVTEKGKDVELRCDPISGHTALYWYRQSLGQGLEFLIYFQGNSAPDKSGLPSDRFSAERTGGSVSTLTIQRTQQEDSAVYLCASSLVGGRVDTEAFFGQGTRLTVV.

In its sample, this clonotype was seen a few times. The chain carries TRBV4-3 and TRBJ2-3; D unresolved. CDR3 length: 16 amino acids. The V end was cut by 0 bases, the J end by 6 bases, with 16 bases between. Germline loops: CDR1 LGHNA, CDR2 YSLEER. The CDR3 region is CASSQDLAGSGDTQYF. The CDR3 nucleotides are TGCGCCAGCAGCCAAGATCTCGCTGGATCTGGTGATACGCAGTATTTT.

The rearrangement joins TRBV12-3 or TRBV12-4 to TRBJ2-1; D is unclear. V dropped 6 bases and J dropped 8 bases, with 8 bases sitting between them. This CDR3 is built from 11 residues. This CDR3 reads CASSPWYEQFF. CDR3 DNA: TGTGCCAGCAGCCCATGGTATGAGCAGTTCTTC.

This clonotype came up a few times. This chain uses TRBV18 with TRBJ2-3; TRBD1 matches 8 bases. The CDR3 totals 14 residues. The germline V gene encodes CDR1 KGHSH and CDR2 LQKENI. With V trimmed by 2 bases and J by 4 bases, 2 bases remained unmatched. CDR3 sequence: CASSPKQGADTQYF. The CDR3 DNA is TGTGCCAGCTCACCAAAACAGGGGGCAGATACGCAGTATTTT.

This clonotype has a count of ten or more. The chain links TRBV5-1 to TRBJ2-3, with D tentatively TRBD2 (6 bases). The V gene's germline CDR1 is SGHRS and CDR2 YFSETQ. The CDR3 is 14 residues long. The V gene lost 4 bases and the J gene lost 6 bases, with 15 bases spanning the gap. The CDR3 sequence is CASSPGTGRDTQYF. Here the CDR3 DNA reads TGCGCCAGCAGCCCCGGGACTGGGCGGGATACGCAGTATTTT.

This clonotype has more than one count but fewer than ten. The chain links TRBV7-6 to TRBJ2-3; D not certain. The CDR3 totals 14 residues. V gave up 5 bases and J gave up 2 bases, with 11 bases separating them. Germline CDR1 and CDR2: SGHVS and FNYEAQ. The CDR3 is CASSARILTDTQYF. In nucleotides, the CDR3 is TGTGCCAGCAGCGCCAGGATTCTCACAGATACGCAGTATTTT.

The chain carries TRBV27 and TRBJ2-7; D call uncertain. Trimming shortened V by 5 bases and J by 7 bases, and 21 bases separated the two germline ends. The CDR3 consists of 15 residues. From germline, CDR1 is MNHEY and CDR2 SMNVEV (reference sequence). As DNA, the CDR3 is TGTGCCAGCAGTATCGCCGACGCCCCATTGAGGGAGCAGTACTTC. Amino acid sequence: CASSIADAPLREQYF.

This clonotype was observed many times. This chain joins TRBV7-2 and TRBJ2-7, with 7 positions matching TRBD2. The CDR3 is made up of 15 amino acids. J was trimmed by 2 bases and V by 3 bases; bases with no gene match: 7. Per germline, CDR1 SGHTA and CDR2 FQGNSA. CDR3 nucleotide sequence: TGTGCCAGCAGCTTGGGTTTAGCGGGTGCCTACGAGCAGTACTTC. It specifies CASSLGLAGAYEQYF. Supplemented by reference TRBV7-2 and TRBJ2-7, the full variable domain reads GAGVSQSPSNKVTEKGKDVELRCDPISGHTALYWYRQSLGQGLEFLIYFQGNSAPDKSGLPSDRFSAERTGGSVSTLTIQRTQQEDSAVYLCASSLGLAGAYEQYFGPGTRLTVT.

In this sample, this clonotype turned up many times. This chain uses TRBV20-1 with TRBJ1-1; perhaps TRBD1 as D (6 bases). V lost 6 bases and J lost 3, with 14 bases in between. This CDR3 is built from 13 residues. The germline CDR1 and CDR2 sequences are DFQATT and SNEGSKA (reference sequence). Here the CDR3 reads CSARRDRHTEAFF. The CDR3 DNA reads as TGCAGTGCGAGACGAGACAGGCACACTGAAGCTTTCTTT.

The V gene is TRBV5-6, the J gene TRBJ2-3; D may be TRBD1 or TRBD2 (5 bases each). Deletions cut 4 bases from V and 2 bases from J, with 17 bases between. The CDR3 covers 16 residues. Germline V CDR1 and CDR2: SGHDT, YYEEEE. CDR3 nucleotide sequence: TGTGCCAGCAGCCGAGGGACCCAAAGATCCACAGATACGCAGTATTTT. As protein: CASSRGTQRSTDTQYF.

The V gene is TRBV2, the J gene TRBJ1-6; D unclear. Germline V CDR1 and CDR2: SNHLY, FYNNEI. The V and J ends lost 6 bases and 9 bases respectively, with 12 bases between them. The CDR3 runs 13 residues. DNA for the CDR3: TGTGCCAGCAGGGCGGGCATAGGTTCACCCCTCCACTTT. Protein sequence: CASRAGIGSPLHF.

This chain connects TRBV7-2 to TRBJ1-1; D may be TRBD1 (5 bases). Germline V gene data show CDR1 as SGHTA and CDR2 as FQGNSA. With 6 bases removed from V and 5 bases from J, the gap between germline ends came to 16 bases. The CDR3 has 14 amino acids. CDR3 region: CASSLQGGATEAFF. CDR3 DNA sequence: TGTGCCAGCAGTCTCCAGGGAGGGGCGACTGAAGCTTTCTTT.

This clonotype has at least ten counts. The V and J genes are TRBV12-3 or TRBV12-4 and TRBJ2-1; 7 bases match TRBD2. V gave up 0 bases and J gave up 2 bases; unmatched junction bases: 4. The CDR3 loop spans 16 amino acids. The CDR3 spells CASSLAAGVAYNEQFF. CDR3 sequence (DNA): TGTGCCAGCAGTTTAGCGGCGGGAGTGGCCTACAATGAGCAGTTCTTC.

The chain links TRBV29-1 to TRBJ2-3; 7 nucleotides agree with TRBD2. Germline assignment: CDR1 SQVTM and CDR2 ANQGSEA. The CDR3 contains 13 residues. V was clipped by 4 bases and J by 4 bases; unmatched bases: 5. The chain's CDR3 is CSVASGDADTQYF. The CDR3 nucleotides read TGCAGCGTTGCGAGCGGGGATGCAGATACGCAGTATTTT.

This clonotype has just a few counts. The CDR3 loop reads CASSQGATSIEQFF. The CDR3, as DNA: TGTGCCAGCAGCCAAGGGGCGACTAGCATCGAGCAGTTCTTC. The gene calls are TRBV3-1 and TRBJ2-1; 7 bases are shared with TRBD2. Germline CDR1 is LGHDT and CDR2 is YNNKEL (reference sequence). V shed 1 base, J shed 10 bases, and the junction held 7 bases outside the gene matches. The CDR3 is 14 residues long.

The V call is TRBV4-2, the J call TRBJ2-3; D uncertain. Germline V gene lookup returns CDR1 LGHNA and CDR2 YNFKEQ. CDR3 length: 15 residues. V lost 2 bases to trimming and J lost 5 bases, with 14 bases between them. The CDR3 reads CASSQLGPGRDTQYF. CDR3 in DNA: TGTGCCAGCAGCCAACTCGGGCCCGGCCGAGATACGCAGTATTTT.

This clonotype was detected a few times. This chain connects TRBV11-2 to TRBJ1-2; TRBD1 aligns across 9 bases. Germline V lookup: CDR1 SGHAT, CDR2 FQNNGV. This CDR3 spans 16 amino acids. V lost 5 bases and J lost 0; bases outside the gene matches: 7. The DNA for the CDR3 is TGTGCCAGCAGCCCCCTCCGGGACAGGGCTAACTATGGCTACACCTTC. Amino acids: CASSPLRDRANYGYTF.

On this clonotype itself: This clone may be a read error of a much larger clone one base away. The CDR3 protein is CASSALHRGVYGYTF. In DNA form, the CDR3 reads TGTGCCAGCAGCGCCCTACACAGGGGGGTCTATGGCTACACCTTC. This chain links TRBV5-6 with TRBJ1-2, with 8 bases that match TRBD1. The V and J ends lost 4 bases and 4 bases, in that order; junction bases with no gene match: 9. This CDR3 is built from 15 residues. From germline, CDR1 is SGHDT and CDR2 YYEEEE. Full variable domain (missing parts from reference TRBV5-6 and TRBJ1-2): DAGVTQSPTHLIKTRGQQVTLRCSPKSGHDTVSWYQQALGQGPQFIFQYYEEEERQRGNFPDRFSGHQFPNYSSELNVNALLLGDSALYLCASSALHRGVYGYTFGSGTRLTVV.

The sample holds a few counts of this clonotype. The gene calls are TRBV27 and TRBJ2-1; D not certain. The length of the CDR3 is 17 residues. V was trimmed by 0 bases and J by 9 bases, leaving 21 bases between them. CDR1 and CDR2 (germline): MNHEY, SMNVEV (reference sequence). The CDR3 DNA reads TGTGCCAGCAGTTTATCGATTGGGCGGAGACCCCGCCTTGAGCAGTTCTTC. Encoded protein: CASSLSIGRRPRLEQFF.